The 3 T cell receptor beta chains below come from one sample, sequenced in a study of cytomegalovirus exposure and HLA in healthy donors. TCRdb's table, derived via immunoSEQ multiplex PCR, lists solely in-frame clones and lacks some. This sample has around 130,000 clones, with around nine tenths found just once. Sequencing used PBMCs. The receptors shown here come from a man aged 25 to 45 in good health and CMV-seronegative.

The rearrangement uses TRBV2 and TRBJ1-1; no firm D call. This CDR3 has 14 residues. V lost 6 bases and J 1 base, leaving 12 bases between the germline ends. Per the germline V gene, CDR1 is SNHLY and CDR2 is FYNNEI. The CDR3 DNA reads TGTGCCAGCAGCGGGGTCCTGACGAACACTGAAGCTTTCTTT. It translates to CASSGVLTNTEAFF.

V gene TRBV27 combines with J gene TRBJ1-2; D uncertain. The CDR3 loop spans 13 amino acids. V was cut by 3 bases and J by 2 bases, with 7 bases left in between. Germline-derived CDR1 and CDR2 are MNHEY and SMNVEV (reference sequence). This chain's CDR3 is CASSFYRNYGYTF. The CDR3 nucleotides read TGTGCCAGCAGTTTTTACAGAAACTATGGCTACACCTTC.

J is TRBJ2-7 and V is TRBV6-1, with 9 bases aligning to TRBD1. The CDR3 totals 16 residues. Trimming removed 2 bases from V and 6 bases from J; junction bases left unmatched: 11. Germline lookup yields CDR1 MNHNS and CDR2 SASEGT. CDR3 sequence: CASSEKGRDRVPEQYF. CDR3 sequence (DNA): TGTGCCAGCAGTGAAAAGGGCCGGGACAGGGTCCCCGAGCAGTACTTC.